Given below is one T cell receptor beta chain in context. Its antigen remains unidentified. A junction boundary mismatches the germline segment, possibly from a read error. There are 14 residues in the CDR3. CDR1 is SGHRS, CDR2 YFSETQ, per germline. TCRdb's table, derived via immunoSEQ multiplex PCR, lists solely in-frame clones and lacks some. The sample carries over a million clones, roughly 96% recorded once. These data come from a study of shared clonotypes between healthy human individuals. Study conclusions and caveats: Non-shared clonotypes displayed generation probabilities falling below those of clonotypes present in all four donors. Naive subsets typically showed greater estimated richness than memory subsets.

The study enrolled healthy HIV-negative adults without recent acute infections or vaccinations as donors. The TCR sequence derives from a young man in good health. The chain uses TRBV5-1 and TRBJ2-7, with TRBD2 as a possible D gene (6 bases). The sequencing sample was made of naive CD4+ T cells sorted from blood. Subset: CD45RA+ positively selected. This CDR3 is CASSATGDSYEQHF. The CDR3 region has the DNA TGCGCCAGCAGCGCTACGGGAGATTCGTACGAGCAGCACTTC.